The clone carrying this T cell receptor (beta chain) has only one observation. The antigen remains undetermined. V was clipped by 4 bases and J by 0 bases, with 11 bases between them. The CDR3 runs 15 residues. Germline-derived CDR1 and CDR2 are MGHDK and SYGVNS. The data were taken from a study of graft-versus-host responses after intestinal transplantation. Turning to the study itself: Uniformly, recipients were administered anti-thymocyte globulin induction with subsequent tacrolimus and steroids for around 3 years.

Broader study findings: Allografts of patients with graft-donor T cell macrochimerism showed high graft-versus-host to host-versus-graft clone ratios. Present in recipient marrow, GvH clones included some that appeared first in ileum or blood.

The protocol was immunoSEQ multiplex PCR, while the TCRdb copy is restricted to in-frame clones and leaves out a portion. Here the sample spans 99,000 or so clones, approximately 85% being singletons. The TCR comes from a human patient who received an intestinal transplant, so some T cells may come from the graft donor. The gene calls are TRBV25-1 and TRBJ2-3, with D hard to call. This specimen consisted of PBMCs, obtained 255 days after intestinal transplant. The CDR3 sequence: CASSVRAASTDTQYF. In DNA, the CDR3 is TGTGCCAGCAGTGTAAGGGCGGCTAGCACAGATACGCAGTATTTT.